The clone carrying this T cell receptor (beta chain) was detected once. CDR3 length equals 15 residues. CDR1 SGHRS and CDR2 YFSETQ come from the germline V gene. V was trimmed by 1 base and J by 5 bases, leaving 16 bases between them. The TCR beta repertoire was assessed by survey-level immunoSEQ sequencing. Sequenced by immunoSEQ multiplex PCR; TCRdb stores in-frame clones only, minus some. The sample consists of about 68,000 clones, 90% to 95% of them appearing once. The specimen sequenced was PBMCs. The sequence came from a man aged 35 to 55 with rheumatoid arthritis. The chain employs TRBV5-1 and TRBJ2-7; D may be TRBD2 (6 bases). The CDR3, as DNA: TGCGCCAGCAGCTTGTTGCCGGGAGATCTCAACGAGCAGTACTTC. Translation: CASSLLPGDLNEQYF.